Shown below are 28 T cell receptor beta chains from a single sample sequenced in a study of blood T cell repertoires in COVID-19. Here immunoSEQ multiplex PCR was the method, and the copy in TCRdb shows in-frame clones only, minus some. Among around 500,000 clones, 80% to 90% were seen once, and the ten largest hold roughly 3.1%. Sequencing input: peripheral blood. All receptors derive from a human donor in a cohort sampled during active COVID-19.

The chain uses TRBV6-5 and TRBJ1-1; 8 positions agree with TRBD1. Germline CDR1 and CDR2: MNHEY and SVGAGI. The V segment lost 2 bases and the J segment 10 bases; nucleotides outside the gene matches: 15. This CDR3 region has 16 residues. CDR3 amino acids: CASSYSTRDRSFAAFF. CDR3 bases: TGTGCCAGCAGTTACAGTACCCGGGACAGGAGTTTTGCAGCTTTCTTT.

V usage is TRBV4-1 and J usage is TRBJ2-7; 7 nucleotides align to TRBD2. After removal of 3 bases from V and 1 base from J, the junction contained 9 bases not matched to a gene. CDR1 MGHRA and CDR2 YSYEKL come from the germline V gene. The CDR3 length is 16 residues. CDR3 loop: CASSQTGRTRSYEQYF. The CDR3 DNA follows: TGCGCCAGCAGCCAGACGGGCCGGACTAGGTCCTACGAGCAGTACTTC.

The V and J genes are TRBV19 and TRBJ2-7, with 10 bases that match TRBD2. V lost 5 bases to trimming and J lost 2 bases; unmatched junction nucleotides: 6. The V gene's germline CDR1 is LNHDA and CDR2 SQIVND (reference sequence). This CDR3 has 15 residues. CDR3 in amino acids: CASSPRTSGTYEQYF. CDR3 sequence (DNA): TGTGCCAGTAGTCCGAGGACTAGCGGTACCTACGAGCAGTACTTC. The full variable domain, its missing parts supplied by reference TRBV19 and TRBJ2-7, is DGGITQSPKYLFRKEGQNVTLSCEQNLNHDAMYWYRQDPGQGLRLIYYSQIVNDFQKGDIAEGYSVSREKKESFPLTVTSAQKNPTAFYLCASSPRTSGTYEQYFGPGTRLTVT.

This clone showed up just a few times. The chain uses TRBV19 and TRBJ2-1; tentatively, D is TRBD2 (5 bases). Germline CDR1 LNHDA, CDR2 SQIVND (reference sequence). The CDR3 contains 17 residues. V lost 7 bases, J lost 1 base, and 20 bases lay in between. The CDR3 is CASTLVGVEVSYNEQFF. The CDR3 bases are TGTGCCAGTACTCTGGTGGGAGTGGAGGTATCCTACAATGAGCAGTTCTTC.

The gene calls are TRBV7-2 and TRBJ2-7; D not resolved. Germline CDR1 is SGHTA and CDR2 is FQGNSA. V lost 1 base and J 3 bases, leaving 13 bases between the germline ends. The CDR3 spans 15 residues. CDR3 loop: CASSLVGRNNYEQYF. The CDR3 DNA sequence: TGTGCCAGCAGCTTAGTTGGCAGGAACAACTACGAGCAGTACTTC.

V usage is TRBV30 and J usage is TRBJ2-7; D may be TRBD2 (7 bases). V lost 0 bases and J 6 bases, leaving 18 bases between the germline ends. Germline V gene lookup returns CDR1 GTSNPN and CDR2 SVGIG (reference sequence). The CDR3 extends over 15 amino acids. The CDR3 bases are TGTGCCTGGAGTGTACTAGGGGGGGTTCTCCTCGAGCAGTACTTC. It specifies CAWSVLGGVLLEQYF.

The chain employs TRBV9 and TRBJ1-2; possibly TRBD1 for D (5 bases). V lost 3 bases and J 8 bases, leaving 8 bases between the germline ends. There are 11 residues in the CDR3. Germline V gives CDR1 SGDLS, CDR2 YYNGEE. The CDR3 DNA reads as TGTGCCAGCAGCGACGGGGGAGGCTACACCTTC. Its translation is CASSDGGGYTF.

This clone was seen more than once but under ten times. The rearrangement joins TRBV29-1 to TRBJ2-7; no clear D gene. This CDR3 is 12 amino acids long. Trimming shortened V by 0 bases and J by 3 bases, and 6 bases separated the two germline ends. Germline V CDR1 and CDR2: SQVTM, ANQGSEA. CDR3 bases: TGCAGCGTTGAAGACAGGTTCTACGAGCAGTACTTC. Protein: CSVEDRFYEQYF.

This chain connects TRBV5-1 to TRBJ2-4; the D is unclear. This CDR3 region has 13 residues. V lost 0 bases, J lost 6 bases, and 7 bases lay in between. Germline lookup yields CDR1 SGHRS and CDR2 YFSETQ. The CDR3 reads CASSLGARNIQYF. DNA for the CDR3: TGCGCCAGCAGCTTGGGGGCGCGAAACATTCAGTACTTC. Full variable domain (missing parts from reference TRBV5-1 and TRBJ2-4): KAGVTQTPRYLIKTRGQQVTLSCSPISGHRSVSWYQQTPGQGLQFLFEYFSETQRNKGNFPGRFSGRQFSNSRSEMNVSTLELGDSALYLCASSLGARNIQYFGAGTRLSVL.

The V and J genes are TRBV5-1 and TRBJ1-1; perhaps TRBD1 as D (5 bases). This CDR3 contains 15 residues. Deletions cut 0 bases from V and 11 bases from J, with 20 bases between. Germline-derived CDR1 and CDR2 are SGHRS and YFSETQ. CDR3 loop: CASSLEVGSGLVAFF. CDR3 bases: TGCGCCAGCAGCTTGGAAGTCGGCTCAGGGTTGGTTGCTTTCTTT.

This rearrangement joins TRBV2 to TRBJ1-3, with D possibly matching TRBD1 (6 bases). V was trimmed by 5 bases and J by 2 bases, leaving 10 bases between them. Germline CDR1 reads SNHLY; CDR2 reads FYNNEI. This CDR3 contains 14 residues. CDR3 amino acids: CASSLQGTGNTIYF. The CDR3 DNA reads as TGTGCCAGCAGTTTACAGGGTACTGGAAACACCATATATTTT.

CDR3 region: CASSLTPGAKNIQYF. The DNA for the CDR3 is TGTGCCAGCAGCTTAACTCCGGGAGCCAAAAACATTCAGTACTTC. V gene TRBV7-2 combines with J gene TRBJ2-4, with no clear D. The germline CDR1 and CDR2 sequences are SGHTA and FQGNSA. V was shortened by 2 bases and J by 0 bases, with 8 bases between the two germline ends. The CDR3 extends over 15 amino acids.

The chain employs TRBV12-5 and TRBJ1-1; 8 nucleotides align to TRBD1. After removal of 5 bases from V and 9 bases from J, the junction contained 8 bases not matched to a gene. The germline gives CDR1 LGHNT, CDR2 FRNRAP. The CDR3 is 13 amino acids. Written as DNA, the CDR3 is TGTGCTAGTGGTACCGGACAGGGTGATAAAGCTTTCTTT. It specifies CASGTGQGDKAFF.

The genes are TRBV28 and TRBJ2-1; D perhaps matches TRBD1 (6 bases). CDR1 and CDR2 (germline): MDHEN, SYDVKM. V was clipped by 4 bases and J by 10 bases, with 14 bases between them. The CDR3 has 13 residues. The CDR3 region has the DNA TGTGCCAGCAGTTCAGACAGGCTCAGGGAGCAGTTCTTC. Translation gives CASSSDRLREQFF.

V gene TRBV24-1 combines with J gene TRBJ2-7; 8 bases match TRBD1. J lost 3 bases, V lost 4 bases, and 1 base had no gene match. Germline CDR1 reads KGHDR; CDR2 reads SFDVKD. The CDR3 contains 13 residues. This chain's CDR3 is CATSEGTGYEQYF. The CDR3 region has the DNA TGTGCCACCAGTGAGGGGACAGGCTACGAGCAGTACTTC.

The chain is built from TRBV20-1 and TRBJ1-1; no firm D call. CDR3 length: 11 residues. The V gene's germline CDR1 is DFQATT and CDR2 SNEGSKA (reference sequence). The CDR3 nucleotides read TGCACAACGCCCAGAGGCTCTGAAGCTTTCTTT. Translated: CTTPRGSEAFF.

The rearrangement links TRBV3-1 (or the pseudogene TRBV3-2) to TRBJ2-7; a weak D match, TRBD2 (5 bases). V lost 4 bases to trimming and J lost 3 bases, with 7 bases between them. CDR1 and CDR2 (germline): LGHDT, YNNKEL (reference sequence). The CDR3 is 12 amino acids. CDR3 bases: TGTGCCAGCAGCCTCCGGGACTACGAGCAGTACTTC. Encoded protein: CASSLRDYEQYF.

This sequence joins TRBV5-1 and TRBJ2-1; 8 bases line up with TRBD2. The germline V gene encodes CDR1 SGHRS and CDR2 YFSETQ. The V and J ends lost 4 bases and 9 bases, in that order; junction bases with no gene match: 3. The CDR3 spans 12 residues. For the CDR3, the DNA is TGCGCCAGCAGCACGACTAGCGCTGAGCAGTTCTTC. It specifies CASSTTSAEQFF.

The genes are TRBV9 and TRBJ1-5; TRBD1 is a possible D gene (6 bases). V gave up 0 bases and J gave up 4 bases, with 8 bases separating them. The CDR3 is 14 amino acids. Per the germline V gene, CDR1 is SGDLS and CDR2 is YYNGEE. CDR3 sequence: CASSVGQANQPQHF. CDR3 in DNA: TGTGCCAGCAGCGTAGGACAGGCAAATCAGCCCCAGCATTTT.

The CDR3: CATSRARILWTNYGYTF. Here the CDR3 DNA reads TGTGCCACCAGCAGAGCTAGAATCCTTTGGACTAACTATGGCTACACCTTC. The gene calls are TRBV15 and TRBJ1-2; D is undetermined. Trimming removed 1 base from V and 0 bases from J, with 15 bases in between. The CDR3 loop spans 17 amino acids. CDR1 is LNHNV and CDR2 is YYDKDF in the germline V gene (reference sequence).

The chain links TRBV20-1 to TRBJ2-3; TRBD2 aligns across 8 bases. CDR3 length: 15 residues. Germline-derived CDR1 and CDR2 are DFQATT and SNEGSKA (reference sequence). V shed 3 bases and J 6 bases; nucleotides not matched to a gene: 11. The CDR3 protein is CSASAPTSGRDTQYF. The CDR3 region has the DNA TGCAGTGCTAGTGCTCCTACTAGCGGCCGGGATACGCAGTATTTT.

The CDR3 spells CASSHHPGQGASDTQYF. The DNA for the CDR3 is TGTGCCAGCAGCCACCACCCGGGACAGGGGGCGTCGGATACGCAGTATTTT. The chain recombines TRBV4-2 with TRBJ2-3; 12 bases line up with TRBD1. The germline CDR1 and CDR2 sequences are LGHNA and YNFKEQ. The CDR3 is 17 amino acids. J gave up 6 bases and V 3 bases, and 10 bases lay outside the gene matches.

The chain is built from TRBV5-6 and TRBJ1-1; TRBD1 aligns across 9 bases. The CDR3 consists of 15 residues. Germline V lookup: CDR1 SGHDT, CDR2 YYEEEE. J was trimmed by 6 bases and V by 4 bases; bases with no gene match: 10. For the CDR3, the DNA is TGTGCCAGCAGCCCGCCGGGACAGGGTACCGCTGAAGCTTTCTTT. This encodes CASSPPGQGTAEAFF. Full variable domain (outside the CDR3, taken from reference TRBV5-6 and TRBJ1-1): DAGVTQSPTHLIKTRGQQVTLRCSPKSGHDTVSWYQQALGQGPQFIFQYYEEEERQRGNFPDRFSGHQFPNYSSELNVNALLLGDSALYLCASSPPGQGTAEAFFGQGTRLTVV.

The chain combines TRBV5-1 with TRBJ2-5; 16 positions agree with TRBD2. CDR3 length: 16 amino acids. V lost 3 bases and J lost 2; bases outside the gene matches: 1. Germline V CDR1 and CDR2: SGHRS, YFSETQ. CDR3: CASSWGLAGGQETQYF. The CDR3 DNA follows: TGCGCCAGCAGCTGGGGACTAGCGGGAGGGCAAGAGACCCAGTACTTC.

The genes are TRBV5-5 and TRBJ1-4; the match to TRBD1 covers 7 bases. J gave up 4 bases and V 2 bases, and 8 bases lay outside the gene matches. The germline V gene has CDR1 SGHKS and CDR2 YYEKEE (reference sequence). The CDR3 has 16 residues. CDR3 nucleotides: TGTGCCAGCAGCTTCCCCGCGACAGGGATTAATGAAAAACTGTTTTTT. It specifies CASSFPATGINEKLFF. Full variable domain (missing parts from reference TRBV5-5 and TRBJ1-4): DAGVTQSPTHLIKTRGQQVTLRCSPISGHKSVSWYQQVLGQGPQFIFQYYEKEERGRGNFPDRFSARQFPNYSSELNVNALLLGDSALYLCASSFPATGINEKLFFGSGTQLSVL.

The chain is built from TRBV2 and TRBJ1-3; D call uncertain. Looked up from germline, CDR1 is SNHLY and CDR2 is FYNNEI. This CDR3 is built from 13 residues. Trimming left V 4 bases short and J 6 bases short, with 10 bases between. The CDR3 nucleotides are TGTGCCAGCAGTGCCGACTCAGAAAACACCATATATTTT. It translates to CASSADSENTIYF.

The J gene is TRBJ2-7, the V gene TRBV7-9; D possibly corresponds to TRBD1 (6 bases). Germline CDR1 reads SEHNR; CDR2 reads FQNEAQ (reference sequence). This CDR3 has 12 residues. V was trimmed by 6 bases and J by 6 bases, leaving 12 bases between them. The CDR3: CASSRPTGEQYF. CDR3 sequence (DNA): TGTGCCAGCAGTCGACCGACAGGCGAGCAGTACTTC.

This chain links TRBV2 with TRBJ2-1, with 12 nucleotides matching TRBD2. Trimming removed 7 bases from V and 8 bases from J; junction bases left unmatched: 6. The CDR3 totals 14 residues. Per germline, CDR1 SNHLY and CDR2 FYNNEI. The CDR3 sequence: CASKRTSGIDEQFF. DNA of the CDR3: TGTGCCAGCAAGAGGACTAGCGGGATTGATGAGCAGTTCTTC. The full variable domain, its missing parts supplied by reference TRBV2 and TRBJ2-1, is EPEVTQTPSHQVTQMGQEVILRCVPISNHLYFYWYRQILGQKVEFLVSFYNNEISEKSEIFDDQFSVERPDGSNFTLKIRSTKLEDSAMYFCASKRTSGIDEQFFGPGTRLTVL.